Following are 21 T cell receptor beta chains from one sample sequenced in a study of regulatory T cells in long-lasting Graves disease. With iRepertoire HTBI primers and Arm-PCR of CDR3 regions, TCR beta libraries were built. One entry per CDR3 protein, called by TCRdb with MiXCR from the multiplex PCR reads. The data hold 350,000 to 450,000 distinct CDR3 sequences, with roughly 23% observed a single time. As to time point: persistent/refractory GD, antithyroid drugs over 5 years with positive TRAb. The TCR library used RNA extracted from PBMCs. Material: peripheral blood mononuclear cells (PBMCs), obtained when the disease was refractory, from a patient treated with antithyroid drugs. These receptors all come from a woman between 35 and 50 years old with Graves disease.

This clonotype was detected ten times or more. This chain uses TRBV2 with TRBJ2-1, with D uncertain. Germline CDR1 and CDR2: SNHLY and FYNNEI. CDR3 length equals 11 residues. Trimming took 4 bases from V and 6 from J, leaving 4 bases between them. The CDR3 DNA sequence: TGTGCCAGCAGTGGCCTCAATGAGCAGTTCTTC. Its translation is CASSGLNEQFF. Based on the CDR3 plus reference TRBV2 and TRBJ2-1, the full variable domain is EPEVTQTPSHQVTQMGQEVILRCVPISNHLYFYWYRQILGQKVEFLVSFYNNEISEKSEIFDDQFSVERPDGSNFTLKIRSTKLEDSAMYFCASSGLNEQFFGPGTRLTVL.

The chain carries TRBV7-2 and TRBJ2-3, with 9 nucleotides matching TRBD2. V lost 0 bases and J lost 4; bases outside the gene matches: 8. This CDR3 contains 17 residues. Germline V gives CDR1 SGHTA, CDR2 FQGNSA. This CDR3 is CASSLALALAGPDTQYF. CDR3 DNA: TGTGCCAGCAGCTTAGCGCTTGCGCTAGCGGGGCCAGATACGCAGTATTTT.

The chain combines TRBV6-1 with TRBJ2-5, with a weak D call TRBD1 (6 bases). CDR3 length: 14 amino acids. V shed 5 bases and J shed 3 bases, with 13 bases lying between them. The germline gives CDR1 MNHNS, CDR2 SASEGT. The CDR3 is CASSPPTGKETQYF. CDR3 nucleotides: TGTGCCAGCAGTCCACCGACAGGAAAAGAGACCCAGTACTTC.

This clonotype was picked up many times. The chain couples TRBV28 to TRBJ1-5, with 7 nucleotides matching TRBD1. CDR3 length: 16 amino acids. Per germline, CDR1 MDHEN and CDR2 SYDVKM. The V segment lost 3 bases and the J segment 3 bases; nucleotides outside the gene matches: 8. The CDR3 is CASSFGGTASNQPQHF. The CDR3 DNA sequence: TGTGCCAGCAGTTTCGGAGGGACAGCGTCCAATCAGCCCCAGCATTTT.

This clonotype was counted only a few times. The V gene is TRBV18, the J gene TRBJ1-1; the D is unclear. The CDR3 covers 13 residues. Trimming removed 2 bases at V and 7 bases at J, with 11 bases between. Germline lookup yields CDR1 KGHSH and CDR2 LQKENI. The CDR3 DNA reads TGTGCCAGCTCACCAGTCGCGGGATTTGAAGCTTTCTTT. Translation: CASSPVAGFEAFF.

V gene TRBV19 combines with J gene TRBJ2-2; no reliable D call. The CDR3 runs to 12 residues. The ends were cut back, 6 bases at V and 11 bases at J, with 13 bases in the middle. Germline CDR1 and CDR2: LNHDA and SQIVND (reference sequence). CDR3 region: CASRGSIPELFF. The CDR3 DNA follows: TGTGCCAGTAGAGGTTCTATTCCTGAGCTGTTTTTT.

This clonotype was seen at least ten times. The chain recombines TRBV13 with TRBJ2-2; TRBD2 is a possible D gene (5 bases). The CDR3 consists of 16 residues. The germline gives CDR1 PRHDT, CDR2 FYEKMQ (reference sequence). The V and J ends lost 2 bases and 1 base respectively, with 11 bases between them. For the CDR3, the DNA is TGTGCCAGCAGCTTAACCGGACTGGGGAACACCGGGGAGCTGTTTTTT. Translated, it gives CASSLTGLGNTGELFF. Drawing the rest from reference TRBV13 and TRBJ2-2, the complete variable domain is AAGVIQSPRHLIKEKRETATLKCYPIPRHDTVYWYQQGPGQDPQFLISFYEKMQSDKGSIPDRFSAQQFSDYHSELNMSSLELGDSALYFCASSLTGLGNTGELFFGEGSRLTVL.

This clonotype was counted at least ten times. CDR3 loop: CASSPSGQGSYEQYF. The CDR3 bases are TGTGCCAGCAGCCCATCGGGACAAGGGAGCTACGAGCAGTACTTC. The rearrangement uses TRBV28 and TRBJ2-7; a possible D gene is TRBD1 (6 bases). CDR1 MDHEN and CDR2 SYDVKM come from the germline V gene. The ends were cut back, 6 bases at V and 3 bases at J, with 18 bases in the middle. CDR3 length: 15 residues.

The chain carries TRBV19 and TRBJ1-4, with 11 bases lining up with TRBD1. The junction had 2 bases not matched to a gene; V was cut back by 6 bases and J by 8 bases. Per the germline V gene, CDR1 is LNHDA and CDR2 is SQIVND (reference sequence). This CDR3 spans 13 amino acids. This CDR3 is CASRWTGGEKLFF. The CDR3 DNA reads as TGTGCCAGTAGATGGACAGGGGGCGAAAAACTGTTTTTT.

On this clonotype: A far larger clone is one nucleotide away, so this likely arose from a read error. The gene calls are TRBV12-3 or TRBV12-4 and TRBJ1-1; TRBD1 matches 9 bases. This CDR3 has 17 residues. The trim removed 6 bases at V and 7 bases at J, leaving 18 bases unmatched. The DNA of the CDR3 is TGTGCCAGCAGCGGGGGACAGGGTAGCCCCATTAGCAATGAAGCTTTCTTT. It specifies CASSGGQGSPISNEAFF.

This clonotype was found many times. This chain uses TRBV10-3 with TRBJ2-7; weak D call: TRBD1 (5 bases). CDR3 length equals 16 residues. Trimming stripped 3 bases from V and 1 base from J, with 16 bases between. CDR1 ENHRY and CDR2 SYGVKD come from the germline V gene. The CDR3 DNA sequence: TGTGCCATCAGTGAACCAGGGATAGGGGTGTCCTACGAGCAGTACTTC. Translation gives CAISEPGIGVSYEQYF.

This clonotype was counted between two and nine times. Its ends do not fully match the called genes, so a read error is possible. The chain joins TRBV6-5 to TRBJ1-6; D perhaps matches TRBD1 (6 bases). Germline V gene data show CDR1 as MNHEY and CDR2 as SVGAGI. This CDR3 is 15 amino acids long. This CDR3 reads CASSYQDRYSSPLHF. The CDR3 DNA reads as TGTGCCAGCAGTTACCAGGACAGATATAGTTCACCCCTCCACTTT.

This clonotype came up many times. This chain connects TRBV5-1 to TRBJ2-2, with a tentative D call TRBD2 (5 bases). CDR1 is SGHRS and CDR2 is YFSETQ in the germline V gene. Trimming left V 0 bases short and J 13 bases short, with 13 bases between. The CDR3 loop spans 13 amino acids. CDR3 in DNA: TGCGCCAGCAGCTTGGAGGGAGACAAAGCGCTGTTTTTT. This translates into CASSLEGDKALFF. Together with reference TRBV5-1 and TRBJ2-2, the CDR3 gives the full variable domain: KAGVTQTPRYLIKTRGQQVTLSCSPISGHRSVSWYQQTPGQGLQFLFEYFSETQRNKGNFPGRFSGRQFSNSRSEMNVSTLELGDSALYLCASSLEGDKALFFGEGSRLTVL.

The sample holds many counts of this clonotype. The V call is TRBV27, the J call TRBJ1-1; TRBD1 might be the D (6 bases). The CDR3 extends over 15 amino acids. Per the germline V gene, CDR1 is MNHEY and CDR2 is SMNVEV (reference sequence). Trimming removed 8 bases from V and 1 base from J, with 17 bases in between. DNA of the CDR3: TGTGCCAGCCATGAGGACAGCCTGAGGAACACTGAAGCTTTCTTT. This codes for CASHEDSLRNTEAFF.

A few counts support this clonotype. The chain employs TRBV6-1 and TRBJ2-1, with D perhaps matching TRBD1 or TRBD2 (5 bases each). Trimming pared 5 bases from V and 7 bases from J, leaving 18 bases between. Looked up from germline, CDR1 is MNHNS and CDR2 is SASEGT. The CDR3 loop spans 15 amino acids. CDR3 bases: TGTGCCAGCAGTACCGGGACCACGGGTATGAATGAGCAGTTCTTC. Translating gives CASSTGTTGMNEQFF.

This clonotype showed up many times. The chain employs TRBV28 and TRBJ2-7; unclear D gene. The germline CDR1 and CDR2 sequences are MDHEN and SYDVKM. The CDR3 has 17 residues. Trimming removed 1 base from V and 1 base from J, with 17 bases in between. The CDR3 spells CASSLSRKSGPSYEQYF. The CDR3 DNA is TGTGCCAGCAGTTTATCCCGCAAAAGTGGGCCTTCCTACGAGCAGTACTTC.

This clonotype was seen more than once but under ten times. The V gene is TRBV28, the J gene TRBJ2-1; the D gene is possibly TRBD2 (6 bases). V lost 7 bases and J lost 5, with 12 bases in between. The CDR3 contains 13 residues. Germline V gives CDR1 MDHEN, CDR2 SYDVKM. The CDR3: CASKVLADNEQFF. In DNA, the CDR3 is TGTGCCAGCAAAGTTTTAGCGGACAATGAGCAGTTCTTC.

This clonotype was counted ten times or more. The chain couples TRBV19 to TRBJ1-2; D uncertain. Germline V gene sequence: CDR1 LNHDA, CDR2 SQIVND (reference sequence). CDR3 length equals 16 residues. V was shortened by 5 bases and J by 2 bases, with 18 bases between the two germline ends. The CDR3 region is CASSPPDGLYNYGYTF. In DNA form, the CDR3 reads TGTGCCAGTAGTCCCCCTGACGGCCTCTACAACTATGGCTACACCTTC.

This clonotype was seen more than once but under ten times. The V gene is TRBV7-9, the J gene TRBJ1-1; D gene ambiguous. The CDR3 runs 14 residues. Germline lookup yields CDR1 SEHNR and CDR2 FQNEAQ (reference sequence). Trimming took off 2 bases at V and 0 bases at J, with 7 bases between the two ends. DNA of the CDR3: TGTGCCAGCAGCTTACCAGGAATGAACACTGAAGCTTTCTTT. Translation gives CASSLPGMNTEAFF.

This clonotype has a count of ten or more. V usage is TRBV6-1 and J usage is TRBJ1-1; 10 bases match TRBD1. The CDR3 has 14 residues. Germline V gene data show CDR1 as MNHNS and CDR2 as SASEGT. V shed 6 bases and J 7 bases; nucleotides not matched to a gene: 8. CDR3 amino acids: CASRMTGGRIEAFF. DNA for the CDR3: TGTGCCAGCAGGATGACAGGGGGCCGAATTGAAGCTTTCTTT.

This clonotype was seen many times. The CDR3 region has the DNA TGTGCCAGCAGTTTGGGACTAGCGGGAGCGAGGGAGACCCAGTACTTC. This gives the protein CASSLGLAGARETQYF. The rearrangement links TRBV28 to TRBJ2-5, with TRBD2 matching 14 bases. The trim removed 3 bases at V and 5 bases at J, leaving 5 bases unmatched. This CDR3 contains 16 residues. Germline assignment: CDR1 MDHEN and CDR2 SYDVKM.